This T cell receptor beta chain was obtained from a study of cytomegalovirus exposure and HLA in healthy donors (dated by TCRdb to 2017 to 2019). At the level of the whole study: In an earlier analysis of approximately 500 of the donors, 250 to 350 Gb of sequence data and 90 million to 130 million unique TCR beta sequences from 150 million to 200 million T cells were reported. The study aimed to test whether signatures of past pathogen exposure could be identified by cataloging public T cell receptors. To predict cytomegalovirus infection status, the study combined high-throughput TCR immunosequencing, statistical association of individual TCRs with disease status, and machine learning. The number of typed donors differed by locus: roughly 620-640 for A, B, C, DRB1 and DQB1; about 520 for DQA1; about 600 for DPA1; and about 470 for DPB1. HLA typing included class I and class II loci at four-digit resolution. An earlier analysis of roughly 600 of the donors used high-throughput TCR beta sequencing to judge whether each TCR beta V gene segment behaved as functional or pseudogenic. A later genetic analysis took genome-wide SNP genotypes for about 55% of the 666 donors and used that subset as a discovery cohort. Approximately 310 gigabases of sequencing data and 91 million or so unique TCR sequences made up an early release that covered fewer than 650 HLA-typed donors. The T cell repertoires of 666 subjects were profiled by immunosequencing and related to cytomegalovirus serostatus. The genetic ancestry cluster associated with self-reported Caucasian donors included 81% of the 398 genotyped donors. Every discovery cohort repertoire had been produced on one sequencing platform. About five DR-DQ haplotypes were treated as single units for association and clustering because of strong linkage in the cohort. Besides the first cohort of roughly 640 subjects, a separate validation cohort made up of roughly 120 different subjects was used. To study patterns of TCR occurrence, a later analysis re-analyzed previously published TCR beta repertoires from 666 donors and added high-resolution HLA genotyping. Donor age, sex, ethnicity and CMV serostatus were compiled alongside the repertoire data. The later analysis used no new phenotypic data to find candidate immune exposures, relying instead on TCR beta sequences and their occurrence across donors. Among roughly 400 genotyped donors of the cohort, an average of roughly 230,000 unique TCR beta nucleotide sequences was sequenced per donor, of which 15% to 20% were non-productive. The investigation overall reported the following: Cytomegalovirus status was reported to be diagnosed by the classifier with high specificity and sensitivity in both the original and validation cohorts. Some IMGT-functional V segments, including TRBV6-2 and TRBV6-3, could not be distinguished by the 87-base-pair reads and were therefore excluded. In vitro tests confirmed that three of the cytomegalovirus-associated TCR beta chains recognize cytomegalovirus antigens. Because counts were too low, 15 to 20 rarely observed V segments, including chromosome 9 orphons, were excluded from the earlier analysis of 587 of the donors. The only immune exposure information available for the cohort was CMV serostatus. A later analysis found that HLA-associated TCR beta chains were more clonally expanded and had lower generation probabilities than equally common non-associated chains. A later analysis found that TCR association rates varied across HLA loci, with DRB1 alleles showing the most associated TCRs and HLA-C alleles the fewest. A later genetic analysis reported fewer N-insertions in productive TCRs among donors in an Asian-associated ancestry cluster than the roughly 700-donor mean. In an earlier analysis of some 550 of the donors, most TCR beta V segments were observed in productive rearrangements about 90% or about 30% of the time, broadly matching IMGT annotations. A further reported finding was that TCR beta sequences accurately predicted the HLA-A and HLA-B alleles for most subjects in the first cohort. It was suggested by the authors that the approach could potentially be generalized to other disease states and immunological phenotypes. Assigning TCR associations to individual alleles was difficult when HLA alleles, especially DR and DQ, strongly co-occurred. In a later genetic analysis, a missense DCLRE1C variant was associated with V-gene and J-gene trimming of TCR beta chains, and the association was replicated in an independent cohort. A later analysis associated 16,951 TCR beta sequences with specific HLA alleles at a false discovery rate of 0.05. Most TCR sequences were observed very rarely across donors, whereas some public TCRs were present in many individuals. A later analysis reported that several top co-occurrence clusters appeared linked to parvovirus B19, influenza, CMV and Epstein-Barr virus. The cohort was sequenced for TCR beta chains only, and without alpha or paired-chain data the features that could be detected were limited. Linkage disequilibrium might explain the correlated functional status among segregating V segments, but an unknown experimental factor could not be excluded. A cluster of highly shared sequence variants was judged likely to represent a technical artifact of the sequencing pipeline. Roughly uniform sequencing depth across donors was assumed in presence/absence analyses, although this assumption may not hold. A later analysis found that most CMV-associated TCR beta chains appeared HLA-restricted, with HLA associations seemingly driven largely by CMV exposure. Because HLA typing was unavailable for some donors at each locus, only the typed subset was used in association tests. The study listed over 150 TCR beta chains as associated with cytomegalovirus.

The germline V gene (reference sequence) supplies CDR1 DFQATT and CDR2 SNEGSKA. Trimming costs V 4 bases and J 13 bases, and their ends lie 16 bases apart. The CDR3 spans 11 residues, from the cysteine through the phenylalanine. Only the CDR3 DNA is retained, 33 bases long and in frame from the first base. In total, 600 or so healthy bone marrow donors made up the cohort. At the time of sampling, every cohort member was nominally healthy, though immune exposures that went unrecorded were likely present. The donor tested CMV seropositive and was one of the 289 seropositive cohort members. A peripheral blood sample was collected from each donor, and TCR beta sequencing was performed on peripheral blood mononuclear cells. Genomic DNA extraction from the blood cell samples was performed with the Qiagen DNeasy Blood Extraction Kit. The method was the immunoSEQ multiplex PCR assay. For the multiplex PCR, a mixture combining 60 forward primers for TCR Vbeta segments and 13 reverse primers for TCR Jbeta segments was used. A multiplex PCR assay on genomic DNA amplified the CDR3 region of rearranged TCR beta genes. Amplified TCR beta libraries were sequenced as 87-base-pair reads on the Illumina HiSeq System. On the authors' methods: A later analysis counted about 82 million unique TCR beta chains across the 500 to 850 repertoires, and some 11 million of these chains were shared by at least two donors. Raw reads were error-corrected and collapsed into unique sequences by a nearest-neighbor algorithm in which closely related sequences were merged to remove PCR and sequencing errors. Alignment of CDR3 sequences to IMGT reference sequences was used to assign V, D and J gene segments. Each retained sequence needed at least a six-nucleotide match to both a V gene segment and a J gene segment. Rearrangements were classified as productive when the CDR3 lacked stop codons and remained in frame with V and J, and all other rearrangements were classified as non-productive. CDR3 was defined by IMGT convention, running from the second conserved V-encoded cysteine to the conserved J-encoded phenylalanine. Sequences without an unambiguous match to a single V gene segment were excluded from the earlier analysis of several hundred of the donors. An earlier analysis of 587 of the donors classified V segments as functional when productive rearrangements were above 56.7% and as segregating when the standard deviation between donors was above 5%. A statistical classification framework was built to diagnose cytomegalovirus status from the catalog of TCR beta chain sequences. V and J gene assignment, in a later analysis, came from comparing TCR nucleotide sequences with IMGT/GENE-DB human TR gene sequences. A later analysis assigned CDR3 sequences and most-parsimonious VDJ recombination scenarios with the TCRdist pipeline. In a later analysis, each TCR beta chain was defined by its CDR3 amino acid sequence together with its V-gene family, and reads without a unique V-gene family were excluded. To address suspected cross-contamination and a sequencing artifact, a later analysis removed roughly 580 highly shared, low-generation-probability nucleotide sequences. In a later analysis, a clonal expansion index was calculated for each public chain from normalized within-repertoire ranks of inferred template counts. Generation probabilities in a later analysis came from a VDJ recombination model fitted to out-of-frame rearrangements, and those results were checked against IGoR. A later analysis scored TCR-TCR, TCR-HLA and TCR-CMV co-occurrence with hypergeometric tests, applying a repertoire-size bias correction to TCR pairs. To estimate false discovery rates, a later analysis permuted the HLA or CMV assignments 20 times. A later analysis grouped co-occurring TCRs with DBSCAN, adding TCRdist sequence similarity when clustering within HLA-allele-positive subsets. Repertoires with fewer than 30,000 or more than 120,000 public chains were left out of co-occurrence clustering, as were four to six repertoires with anomalous nucleotide sharing. This immuneACCESS table, as held by TCRdb, lists in-frame sequences with V and J called but not all clones. Of the missing ones, under half trace to an unresolved V gene in checked studies; the others have no known cause. For V, J and clone size, that table is used; D and trimming come from the DNA. In this sample the table shows about 150,000 clones, about 64% of which occur a single time. Around 2.9% of the sample is taken by the ten largest.

With regard to this clone: Its antigen is still unknown. No per-base quality is available; no much larger clone lies one base away.

This sequence originates from a woman aged 30 to 39 in good health and CMV-seropositive. Source material: PBMCs. The V and J genes are TRBV20-1 and TRBJ1-2; matching of 5 bases hints at TRBD1 as the D gene. Here is the DNA: TGCAGTGCTAAGACAGTGACCCCCCCCACCTTC. It encodes CSAKTVTPPTF.